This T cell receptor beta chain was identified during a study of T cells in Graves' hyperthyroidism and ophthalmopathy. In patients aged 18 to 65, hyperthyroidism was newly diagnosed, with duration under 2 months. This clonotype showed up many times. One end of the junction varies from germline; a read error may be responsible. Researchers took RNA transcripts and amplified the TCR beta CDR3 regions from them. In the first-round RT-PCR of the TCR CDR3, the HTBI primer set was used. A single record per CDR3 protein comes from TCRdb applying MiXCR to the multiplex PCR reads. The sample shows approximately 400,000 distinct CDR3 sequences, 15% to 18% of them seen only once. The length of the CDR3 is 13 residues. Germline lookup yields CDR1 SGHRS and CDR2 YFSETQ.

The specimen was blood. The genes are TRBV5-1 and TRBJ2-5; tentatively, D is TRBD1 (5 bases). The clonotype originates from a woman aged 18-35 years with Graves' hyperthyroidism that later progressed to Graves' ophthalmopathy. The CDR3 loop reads CASSLGQGETQYF. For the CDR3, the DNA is TGTGCCAGCAGCTTAGGGCAGGGAGAGACCCAGTACTTC. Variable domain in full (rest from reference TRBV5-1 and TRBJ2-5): KAGVTQTPRYLIKTRGQQVTLSCSPISGHRSVSWYQQTPGQGLQFLFEYFSETQRNKGNFPGRFSGRQFSNSRSEMNVSTLELGDSALYLCASSLGQGETQYFGPGTRLLVL.